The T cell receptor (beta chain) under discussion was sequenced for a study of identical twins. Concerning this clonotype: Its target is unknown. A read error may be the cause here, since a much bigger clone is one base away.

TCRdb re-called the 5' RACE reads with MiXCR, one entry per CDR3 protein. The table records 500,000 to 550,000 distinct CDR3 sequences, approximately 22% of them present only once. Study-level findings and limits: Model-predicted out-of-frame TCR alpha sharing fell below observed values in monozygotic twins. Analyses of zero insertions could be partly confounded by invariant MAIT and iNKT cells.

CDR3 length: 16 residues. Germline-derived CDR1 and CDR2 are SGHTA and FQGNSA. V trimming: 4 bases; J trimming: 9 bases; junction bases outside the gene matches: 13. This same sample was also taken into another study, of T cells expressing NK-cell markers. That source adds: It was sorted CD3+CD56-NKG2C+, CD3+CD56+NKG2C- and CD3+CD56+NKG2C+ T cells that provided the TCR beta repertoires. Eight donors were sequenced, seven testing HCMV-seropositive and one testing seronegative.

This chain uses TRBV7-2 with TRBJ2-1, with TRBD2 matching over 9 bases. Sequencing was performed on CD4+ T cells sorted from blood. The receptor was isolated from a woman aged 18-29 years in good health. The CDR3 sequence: CASSYLGLARSFEQFF. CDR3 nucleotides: TGTGCCAGCAGCTACCTAGGACTAGCGAGATCATTTGAGCAGTTCTTC.